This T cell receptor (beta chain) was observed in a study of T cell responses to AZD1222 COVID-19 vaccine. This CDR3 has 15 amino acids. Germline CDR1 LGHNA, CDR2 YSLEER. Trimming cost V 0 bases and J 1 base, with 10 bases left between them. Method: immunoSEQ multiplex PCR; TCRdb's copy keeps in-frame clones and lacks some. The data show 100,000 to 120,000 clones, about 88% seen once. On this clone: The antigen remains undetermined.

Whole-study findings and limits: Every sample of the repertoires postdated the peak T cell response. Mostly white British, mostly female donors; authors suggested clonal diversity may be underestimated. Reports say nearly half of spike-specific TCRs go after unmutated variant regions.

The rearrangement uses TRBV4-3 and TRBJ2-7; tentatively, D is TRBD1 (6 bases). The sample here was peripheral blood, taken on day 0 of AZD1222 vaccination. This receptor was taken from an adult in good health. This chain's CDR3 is CASSQDFRGSYEQYF. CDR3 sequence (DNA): TGCGCCAGCAGCCAAGATTTCAGGGGTTCCTACGAGCAGTACTTC.